This record covers a single TCR beta chain. Under the authors' procedure: From reference gene primer amplification, estimates of nucleated cell counts were derived. Produced via immunoSEQ multiplex PCR; TCRdb's table is partial and in-frame only. That table supplies the V and J calls and clone size; D and trimming were determined from the DNA. Among 200,000 to 300,000 clones listed, more than 75% were seen once. This specimen belongs to a study of blood T cell repertoires in COVID-19. Study-level background: PBMCs, B-cell-depleted T cells, or T cells were the source of the cDNA or gDNA that made up the material.

The V end lost 7 bases, the J end lost 6 bases, and 16 bases lay between the germline ends. This CDR3 contains 13 residues. The germline V gene has CDR1 LGHNT and CDR2 FRNRAP. The TCR comes from an older woman who had recovered from COVID-19. The sequenced sample was peripheral blood. The chain combines TRBV12-5 with TRBJ2-7; maybe TRBD1 (6 bases). The CDR3 coding sequence is TGTGCTAGTGCCCAATCAGGGGTTCCCGAGCAGTACTTC. Protein: CASAQSGVPEQYF.